This section outlines one T cell receptor (beta chain) sequence together with its context. The antigen is undetermined. These data belong to a study of T-cell memory formation after mild COVID-19. General study points: CD4+ contracting clones were mainly CM and EM; CD8+ ones, EMRA.

Deletions cut 4 bases from V and 4 bases from J, with 11 bases between. CDR1 SGHRS and CDR2 YFSETQ come from the germline V gene. This CDR3 is 13 amino acids long. Researchers used 5'RACE with constant-segment primers to make TCR alpha and TCR beta cDNA libraries that carry sample barcodes and UMIs. Via MiXCR, TCRdb re-called the 5' RACE reads, giving one row per CDR3 protein. Of roughly 560,000 distinct CDR3 sequences in the sample, roughly 20% were seen once. The sequenced sample consisted of PBMCs or a T cell subset sorted from them (not recorded which). The chain joins TRBV5-1 to TRBJ1-1; no reliable D call. The origin of this receptor is an adult woman who had mild COVID-19 (a few samples of this study predate the infection). Cell type and time point are not known. The DNA of the CDR3 is TGCGCCAGCAGCCAATCACCGGCCACTGAAGCTTTCTTT. Protein product: CASSQSPATEAFF.